The clone carrying this T cell receptor beta chain was detected once. The participants were between 18 and 89 years old and came from under 25 US areas. The data belong to a study of blood T cell repertoires in COVID-19. Across the whole study: T cells, B-cell-depleted T cells, or PBMCs provided the cDNA or gDNA that served as material.

In the original processing: Reference gene primer amplification gave estimated nucleated cell counts. Profiling relied on immunoSEQ multiplex PCR, and the TCRdb table lists in-frame clones only, not all of them. For V, J and clone size, that table is used; D and trimming come from the DNA. The table includes about 350,000 clones, about 88% detected once. The V and J ends lost 5 bases and 6 bases respectively, with 16 bases between them. This CDR3 spans 15 amino acids. Germline-derived CDR1 and CDR2 are MNHEY and SMNVEV (reference sequence). The TCR was taken from a woman younger than 45 who had been exposed to COVID-19. The chain combines TRBV27 with TRBJ1-4; D is perhaps TRBD1 (6 bases). Material: PBMCs or T cells enriched from blood (not recorded which). The CDR3 is CASSPSGVGDEKLFF. In DNA, the CDR3 is TGTGCCAGCAGTCCCTCAGGGGTGGGGGATGAAAAACTGTTTTTT.